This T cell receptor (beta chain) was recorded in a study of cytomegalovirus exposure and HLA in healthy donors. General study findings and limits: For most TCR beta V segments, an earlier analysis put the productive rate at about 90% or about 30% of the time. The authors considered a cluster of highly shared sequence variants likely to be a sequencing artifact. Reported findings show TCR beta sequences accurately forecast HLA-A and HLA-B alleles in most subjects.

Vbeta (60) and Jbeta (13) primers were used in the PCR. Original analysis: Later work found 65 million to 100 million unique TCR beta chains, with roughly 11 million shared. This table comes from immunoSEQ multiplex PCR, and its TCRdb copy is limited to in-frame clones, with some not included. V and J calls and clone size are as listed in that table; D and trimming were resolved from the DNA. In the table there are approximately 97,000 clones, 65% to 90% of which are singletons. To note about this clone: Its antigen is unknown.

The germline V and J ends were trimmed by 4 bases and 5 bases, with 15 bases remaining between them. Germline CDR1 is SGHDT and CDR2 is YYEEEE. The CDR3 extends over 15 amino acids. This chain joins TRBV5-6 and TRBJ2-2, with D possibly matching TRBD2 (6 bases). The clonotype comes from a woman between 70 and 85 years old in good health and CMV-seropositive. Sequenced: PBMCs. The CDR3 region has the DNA TGTGCCAGCAGCCGTACCCTCGCGGGGACCGGGGAGCTGTTTTTT. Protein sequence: CASSRTLAGTGELFF.